One sample yielded the 22 T cell receptor beta chains listed below, sequenced in a study of cytomegalovirus exposure and HLA in healthy donors (dated by TCRdb to between 2016 and 2019). Library preparation used the immunoSEQ multiplex PCR assay. For the multiplex PCR, a mixture combining 60 forward primers for TCR Vbeta segments and 13 reverse primers for TCR Jbeta segments was used. This is the immuneACCESS table as TCRdb keeps it, with only in-frame sequences that have V and J called. A part of the clones is gone; compared with another copy, unresolved V genes explain less than half, and the rest is unexplained. The sample table records approximately 140,000 clones; about four fifths of these occur just once. The ten largest clones add up to around 4% of the sample. The sequenced sample consisted of PBMCs. These receptors originate from a man aged 35-49 years in good health and CMV-seropositive.

This chain connects TRBV6-1 to TRBJ1-5; no firm D call. The CDR3 is 17 amino acids. V was trimmed by 4 bases and J by 1 base, leaving 17 bases between them. The germline V gene encodes CDR1 MNHNS and CDR2 SASEGT. CDR3 amino acids: CASSALGGSGSNQPQHF. In DNA, the CDR3 is TGTGCCAGCAGTGCCCTAGGAGGGTCGGGCAGCAATCAGCCCCAGCATTTT.

CDR3 region: CASSLSRGLLHEQYF. The CDR3 DNA reads TGTGCCAGCAGCTTATCCCGGGGTCTTCTCCACGAGCAGTACTTC. The V call is TRBV7-3, the J call TRBJ2-7; D possibly corresponds to TRBD2 (5 bases). Trimming removed 2 bases at V and 5 bases at J, with 16 bases between. CDR1 is SGHTA and CDR2 is FQGTGA in the germline V gene. This CDR3 has 15 amino acids.

The chain joins TRBV7-2 to TRBJ1-5; D uncertain. Germline lookup yields CDR1 SGHTA and CDR2 FQGNSA. The length of the CDR3 is 16 residues. Trimming took off 3 bases at V and 7 bases at J, with 19 bases between the two ends. The CDR3 DNA follows: TGTGCCAGCAGCTTTGCCGGCGTCGGAGGAGGGCAGCCCCAGCATTTT. It encodes CASSFAGVGGGQPQHF.

The chain employs TRBV9 and TRBJ1-1; 7 bases are shared with TRBD1. V shed 6 bases and J 1 base; nucleotides not matched to a gene: 6. Germline CDR1 is SGDLS and CDR2 is YYNGEE. The CDR3 loop spans 14 amino acids. CDR3 coding DNA: TGTGCCAGCAAGAGGACAGGAGCGAACACTGAAGCTTTCTTT. Encoded protein: CASKRTGANTEAFF.

This chain links TRBV27 with TRBJ2-7; TRBD2 agrees at 7 bases. Trimming took 3 bases from V and 4 from J; bases not matched to a gene: 12. The CDR3 is 16 residues long. The germline V gene has CDR1 MNHEY and CDR2 SMNVEV (reference sequence). The CDR3 nucleotides are TGTGCCAGCAGTTTGGGTTGGGGACTAAATTTTTACGAGCAGTACTTC. Translating it yields CASSLGWGLNFYEQYF.

This chain uses TRBV7-9 with TRBJ1-3; TRBD1 aligns across 7 bases. Germline values: CDR1 SEHNR, CDR2 FQNEAQ (reference sequence). The ends lost 4 bases at V and 11 bases at J; junction bases unmatched: 8. This CDR3 contains 13 residues. In DNA, the CDR3 is TGTGCCAGCAGCTCTCGGGACAGCCCCGCCATATATTTT. Translating it yields CASSSRDSPAIYF.

The chain uses TRBV10-3 and TRBJ2-7; 15 nucleotides align to TRBD2. This CDR3 region has 17 residues. V dropped 5 bases and J dropped 4; count of bases not matched to a gene: 9. Germline values: CDR1 ENHRY, CDR2 SYGVKD. CDR3 loop: CAISPGLAGGPVYEQYF. The CDR3 region has the DNA TGTGCCATCAGTCCAGGACTAGCGGGAGGGCCCGTGTACGAGCAGTACTTC.

This chain uses TRBV4-3 with TRBJ1-4; unclear D gene. Trimming removed 1 base from V and 8 bases from J, with 20 bases in between. Per germline, CDR1 LGHNA and CDR2 YSLEER. The CDR3 extends over 17 amino acids. As DNA, the CDR3 is TGCGCCAGCAGCCAAGTCAGAGTGGGCCGGGCGGGGGAAAAACTGTTTTTT. Protein: CASSQVRVGRAGEKLFF.

The gene calls are TRBV7-6 and TRBJ1-5; 7 positions agree with TRBD1. The CDR3 covers 17 residues. The trim removed 0 bases at V and 0 bases at J, leaving 5 bases unmatched. Germline loops: CDR1 SGHVS, CDR2 FNYEAQ. As DNA, the CDR3 is TGTGCCAGCAGCTTAGCGGCAGGGGGGTATAGCAATCAGCCCCAGCATTTT. It is translated as CASSLAAGGYSNQPQHF.

The chain carries TRBV27 and TRBJ1-4; unclear D gene. The germline CDR1 and CDR2 sequences are MNHEY and SMNVEV (reference sequence). The length of the CDR3 is 14 residues. V shed 2 bases and J shed 5 bases, with 9 bases lying between them. In nucleotides, the CDR3 is TGTGCCAGCAGTTTAAGCGGGGAAAATGAAAAACTGTTTTTT. Its translation: CASSLSGENEKLFF.

The rearrangement links TRBV18 to TRBJ2-7; 7 nucleotides line up with TRBD2. Trimming removed 3 bases from V and 0 bases from J; junction bases left unmatched: 5. Germline CDR1 reads KGHSH; CDR2 reads LQKENI. The CDR3 has 15 amino acids. The DNA of the CDR3 is TGTGCCAGCTCACCGAACGGGGGGAGCTCCTACGAGCAGTACTTC. It yields the protein CASSPNGGSSYEQYF.

This chain connects TRBV2 to TRBJ1-1, with no clear D. CDR1 is SNHLY, CDR2 FYNNEI, per germline. Between the trimmed V and J ends, which lost 2 bases and 11 bases, there was a span of 18 bases. There are 14 residues in the CDR3. As DNA, the CDR3 is TGTGCCAGCAGTGAATCCGTAGGTCCTATCGGGGCTTTCTTT. Translation: CASSESVGPIGAFF.

This clone came up once. The V call is TRBV6-5, the J call TRBJ2-7; TRBD1 matches at 8 bases. CDR1 and CDR2 (germline): MNHEY, SVGAGI. This CDR3 region has 15 residues. J gave up 6 bases and V 4 bases, and 11 bases lay outside the gene matches. The CDR3 nucleotides read TGTGCCAGCAGTTCTACCTGGGCAGGGGGCTCCGAGCAGTACTTC. It yields the protein CASSSTWAGGSEQYF.

In this sample, this clone turned up once. The rearrangement joins TRBV9 to TRBJ1-6; D is possibly TRBD1 (5 bases). Germline CDR1 and CDR2: SGDLS and YYNGEE. The CDR3 is made up of 15 amino acids. Trimming pared 4 bases from V and 9 bases from J, leaving 17 bases between. CDR3 coding DNA: TGTGCCAGCAGCCCAGGTGGGTACGGGGGTTCACCCCTCCACTTT. It specifies CASSPGGYGGSPLHF.

V and J are TRBV16 and TRBJ1-2; the D is unclear. Germline V CDR1 and CDR2: KGHSY, FQNENV. Trimming pared 0 bases from V and 7 bases from J, leaving 12 bases between. The CDR3 covers 14 residues. CDR3 residues: CASSQSTVLLGYTF. In nucleotides, the CDR3 is TGTGCCAGCAGCCAATCCACAGTGCTTCTTGGCTACACCTTC.

This clone has a handful of counts. One junction end disagrees with the germline gene, perhaps due to a read error. The gene calls are TRBV7-7 and TRBJ2-5, with D uncertain. The germline V gene has CDR1 SSHAT and CDR2 FNYEAQ (reference sequence). The CDR3 has 14 residues. The CDR3 DNA follows: TGTGCTAGCAGCTTAGGTACATTCCTAGAGACCCAGTACTTC. Residues: CASSLGTFLETQYF.

This chain uses TRBV29-1 with TRBJ2-3; D may be TRBD2 (5 bases). Germline CDR1 reads SQVTM; CDR2 reads ANQGSEA. CDR3 length: 13 amino acids. Between the trimmed V and J ends, which lost 4 bases and 2 bases, there was a span of 10 bases. The CDR3 nucleotides read TGCAGCGTTGTTTTGGACTCCACAGATACGCAGTATTTT. It encodes CSVVLDSTDTQYF.

V gene TRBV5-1 combines with J gene TRBJ2-6, with a tentative D call TRBD1 (6 bases). Trimming cost V 2 bases and J 2 bases, with 14 bases left between them. The V gene's germline CDR1 is SGHRS and CDR2 YFSETQ. The CDR3 has 17 residues. CDR3 in amino acids: CASSLPGQEPGANVLTF. The DNA of the CDR3 is TGCGCCAGCAGCTTACCGGGACAAGAGCCTGGGGCCAACGTCCTGACTTTC.

V gene TRBV12-5 combines with J gene TRBJ2-3, with 8 bases that match TRBD1. The CDR3 has 15 amino acids. Germline CDR1 reads LGHNT; CDR2 reads FRNRAP. The V gene end was trimmed by 6 bases and the J gene end by 6 bases; junction bases not matched to a gene: 11. CDR3 in amino acids: CASGTWKQGVDTQYF. Here the CDR3 DNA reads TGTGCTAGTGGGACGTGGAAACAGGGGGTTGATACGCAGTATTTT.

This clone was seen once. J is TRBJ2-7 and V is TRBV7-6; TRBD1 matches 7 bases. Germline V gives CDR1 SGHVS, CDR2 FNYEAQ. This CDR3 contains 13 residues. Trimming removed 5 bases from V and 2 bases from J; junction bases left unmatched: 3. The CDR3 protein is CASSNGTAYEQYF. The CDR3 bases are TGTGCCAGCAGCAACGGGACAGCCTACGAGCAGTACTTC. The complete variable domain, with remaining parts taken from reference TRBV7-6 and TRBJ2-7, reads GAGVSQSPRYKVTKRGQDVALRCDPISGHVSLYWYRQALGQGPEFLTYFNYEAQQDKSGLPNDRFSAERPEGSISTLTIQRTEQRDSAMYRCASSNGTAYEQYFGPGTRLTVT.

The chain combines TRBV5-8 with TRBJ1-2, with 8 bases fitting TRBD1. V lost 4 bases, J lost 4 bases, and 9 bases stayed unmatched. The CDR3 extends over 15 amino acids. Germline CDR1 reads SGHTS; CDR2 reads YDEGEE. CDR3: CASSRRTGGVYGYTF. Here the CDR3 DNA reads TGTGCCAGCAGCCGTCGCACAGGGGGAGTCTATGGCTACACCTTC.

Note on this clone: Germline is not matched at one junction end, which may reflect a read error. Other DNA sequences in the same sample also yield this CDR3. The chain has TRBV6-5 and TRBJ1-5; the D gene is possibly TRBD1 (5 bases). The CDR3 extends over 13 amino acids. CDR1 and CDR2 from the germline V gene are MNHEY and SVGAGI. CDR3 loop: CASSSREGQPQHF. CDR3 bases: TGTGCCAGCAGTTCCAGGGAGGGTCAGCCACAGCATTTT.